This entry features one T cell receptor beta chain sequence. These data are taken from a study of blood T cell repertoires in COVID-19. As for the study in general: The samples span acute and convalescent COVID-19 from the United States, Italy and Spain.

Methods used by the authors: Nucleated cell counts were estimated from reference gene primer amplification. The table came from immunoSEQ multiplex PCR; TCRdb's copy has only in-frame clones and leaves some out. The V and J calls and the clone size are those of that table, but D and trimming were determined from the DNA. The sample consists of around 170,000 clones, 60% to 80% of them appearing once. Germline V gene sequence: CDR1 ENHRY, CDR2 SYGVKD. The CDR3 sequence is 17 residues long. The V gene lost 8 bases and the J gene lost 2 bases, with 23 bases spanning the gap. The chain couples TRBV10-3 to TRBJ2-3, with a weak D call TRBD1 (9 bases). The TCR was taken from a man aged 60-69 years who had been exposed to COVID-19. The material sequenced was PBMCs or T cells enriched from blood (not recorded which). The CDR3 is CAISTGGAGGLTDTQYF. For the CDR3, the DNA is TGTGCCATCTCAACAGGGGGCGCGGGAGGCCTCACAGATACGCAGTATTTT.